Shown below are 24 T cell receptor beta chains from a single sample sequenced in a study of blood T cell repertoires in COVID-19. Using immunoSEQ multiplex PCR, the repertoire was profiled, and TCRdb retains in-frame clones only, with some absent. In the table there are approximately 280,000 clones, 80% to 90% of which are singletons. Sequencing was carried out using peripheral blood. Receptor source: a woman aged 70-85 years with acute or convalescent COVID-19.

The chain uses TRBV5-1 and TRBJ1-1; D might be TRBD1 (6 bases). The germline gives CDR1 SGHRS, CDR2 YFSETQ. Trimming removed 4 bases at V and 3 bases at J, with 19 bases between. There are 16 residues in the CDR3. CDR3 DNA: TGCGCCAGCAGCCTCGGGGCAGGGGTAGTTGACACTGAAGCTTTCTTT. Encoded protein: CASSLGAGVVDTEAFF.

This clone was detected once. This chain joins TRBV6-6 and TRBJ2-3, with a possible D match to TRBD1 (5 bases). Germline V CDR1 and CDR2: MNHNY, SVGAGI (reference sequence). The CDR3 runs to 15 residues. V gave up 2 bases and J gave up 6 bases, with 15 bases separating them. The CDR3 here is CASSYAGQVMDTQYF. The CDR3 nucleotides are TGTGCCAGCAGTTACGCCGGACAAGTTATGGATACGCAGTATTTT.

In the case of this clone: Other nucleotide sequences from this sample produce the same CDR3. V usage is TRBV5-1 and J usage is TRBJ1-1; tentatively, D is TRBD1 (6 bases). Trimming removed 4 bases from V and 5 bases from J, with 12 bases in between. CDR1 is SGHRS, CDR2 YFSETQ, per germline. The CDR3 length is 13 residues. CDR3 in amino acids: CASSQQGSTEAFF. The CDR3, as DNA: TGCGCCAGCAGCCAACAGGGCTCAACTGAAGCTTTCTTT.

CDR3 sequence reads: CATASGGDVEKLFF. The CDR3 bases are TGTGCCACGGCGTCCGGGGGGGACGTTGAAAAACTGTTTTTT. The chain couples TRBV10-3 to TRBJ1-4; a possible D gene is TRBD1 (5 bases). V lost 10 bases and J lost 7, with 19 bases in between. The CDR3 spans 14 residues. CDR1 and CDR2 (germline): ENHRY, SYGVKD.

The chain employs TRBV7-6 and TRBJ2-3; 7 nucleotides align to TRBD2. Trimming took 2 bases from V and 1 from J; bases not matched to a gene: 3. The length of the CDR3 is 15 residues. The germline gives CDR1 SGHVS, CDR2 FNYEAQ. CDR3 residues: CASSLRLAGTDTQYF. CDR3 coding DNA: TGTGCCAGCAGCTTAAGGCTAGCGGGCACAGATACGCAGTATTTT.

The CDR3 DNA sequence: TGTGCCAGTAAAGAGGCCTCGGTGAACACCGGGGAGCTGTTTTTT. Residues: CASKEASVNTGELFF. The genes are TRBV19 and TRBJ2-2; no reliable D call. The CDR3 is 15 amino acids. Trimming took 7 bases from V and 1 from J, leaving 13 bases between them. Germline V lookup: CDR1 LNHDA, CDR2 SQIVND (reference sequence).

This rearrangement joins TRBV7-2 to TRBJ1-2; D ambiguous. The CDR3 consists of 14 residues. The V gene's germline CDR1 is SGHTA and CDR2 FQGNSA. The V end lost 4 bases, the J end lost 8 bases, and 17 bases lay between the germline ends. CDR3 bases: TGTGCCAGCAGCTGGTGGAGGTCCACGGGGGGCTACACCTTC. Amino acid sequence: CASSWWRSTGGYTF.

The CDR3 bases are TGCGCCAGCAGCCAAGAAATGGCCAGAGGAAGGAATTCACCCCTCCACTTT. Protein sequence: CASSQEMARGRNSPLHF. V is TRBV4-1 and J is TRBJ1-6; no firm D call. The V end was cut by 0 bases, the J end by 7 bases, with 16 bases between. Germline CDR1 is MGHRA and CDR2 is YSYEKL. The CDR3 length is 17 residues.

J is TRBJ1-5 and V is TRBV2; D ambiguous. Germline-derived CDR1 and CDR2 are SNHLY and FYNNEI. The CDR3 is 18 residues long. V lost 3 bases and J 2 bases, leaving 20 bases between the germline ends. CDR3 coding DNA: TGTGCCAGCAGTGAGTCCGGATCAGGAAGAAGAGGCAATCAGCCCCAGCATTTT. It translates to CASSESGSGRRGNQPQHF.

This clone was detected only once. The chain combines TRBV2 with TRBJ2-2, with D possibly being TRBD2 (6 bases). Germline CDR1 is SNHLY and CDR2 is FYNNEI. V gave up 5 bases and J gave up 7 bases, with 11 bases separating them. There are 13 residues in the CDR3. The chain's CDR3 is CASSPSGVGELFF. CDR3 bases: TGTGCCAGCAGTCCCTCGGGAGTCGGGGAGCTGTTTTTT.

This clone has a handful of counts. The CDR3 DNA follows: TGTGCCTGGAAAATCTTGGTAGCGGGGGGGCCGACAGATACGCAGTATTTT. This codes for CAWKILVAGGPTDTQYF. This chain connects TRBV30 to TRBJ2-3; 11 bases match TRBD2. The V segment lost 4 bases and the J segment 3 bases; nucleotides outside the gene matches: 12. The CDR3 is 17 residues long. Germline-derived CDR1 and CDR2 are GTSNPN and SVGIG (reference sequence).

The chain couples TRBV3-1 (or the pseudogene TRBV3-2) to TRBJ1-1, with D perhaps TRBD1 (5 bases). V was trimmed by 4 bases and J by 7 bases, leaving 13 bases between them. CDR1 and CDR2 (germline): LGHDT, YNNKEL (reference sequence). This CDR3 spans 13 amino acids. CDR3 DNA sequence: TGTGCCAGCAGCCCCCGGGGGAGGGATGAAGCTTTCTTT. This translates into CASSPRGRDEAFF.

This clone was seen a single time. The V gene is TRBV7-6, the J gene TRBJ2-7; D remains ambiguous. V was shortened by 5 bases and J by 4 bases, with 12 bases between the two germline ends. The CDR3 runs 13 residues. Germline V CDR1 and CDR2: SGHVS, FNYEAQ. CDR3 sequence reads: CASSVPPLYEQYF. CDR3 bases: TGTGCCAGCAGCGTACCCCCACTTTACGAGCAGTACTTC.

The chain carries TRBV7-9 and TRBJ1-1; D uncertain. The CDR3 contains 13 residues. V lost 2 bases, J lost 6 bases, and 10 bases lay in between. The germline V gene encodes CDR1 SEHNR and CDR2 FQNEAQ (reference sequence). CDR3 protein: CASSLFGEAEAFF. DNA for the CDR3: TGTGCCAGCAGCTTATTCGGCGAGGCTGAAGCTTTCTTT.

The CDR3 sequence is CASSVVGRLAGTNEQFF. DNA for the CDR3: TGTGCCAGCAGCGTAGTCGGCAGACTAGCGGGAACCAATGAGCAGTTCTTC. The chain employs TRBV9 and TRBJ2-1; 11 bases map to TRBD2. Germline V gene data show CDR1 as SGDLS and CDR2 as YYNGEE. The V segment lost 0 bases and the J segment 6 bases; nucleotides outside the gene matches: 8. The CDR3 runs 17 residues.

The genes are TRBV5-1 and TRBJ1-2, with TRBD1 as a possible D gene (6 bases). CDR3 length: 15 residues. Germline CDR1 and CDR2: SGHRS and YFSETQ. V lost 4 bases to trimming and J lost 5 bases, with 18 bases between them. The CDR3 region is CASSPRTVTRYGYTF. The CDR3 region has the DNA TGCGCCAGCAGCCCCCGGACAGTAACGAGATATGGCTACACCTTC.

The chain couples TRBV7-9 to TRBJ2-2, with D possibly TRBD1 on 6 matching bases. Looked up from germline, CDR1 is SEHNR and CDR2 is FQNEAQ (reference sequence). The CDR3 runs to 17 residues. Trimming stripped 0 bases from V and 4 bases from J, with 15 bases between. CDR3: CASSLAGSGARTGELFF. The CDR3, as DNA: TGTGCCAGCAGCTTAGCGGGATCAGGGGCCCGCACCGGGGAGCTGTTTTTT.

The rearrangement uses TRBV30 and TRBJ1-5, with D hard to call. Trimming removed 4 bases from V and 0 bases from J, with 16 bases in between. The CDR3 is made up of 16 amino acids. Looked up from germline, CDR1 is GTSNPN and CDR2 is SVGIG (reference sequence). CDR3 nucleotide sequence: TGTGCCTGGACCCGGCGGAGTGGAGCTAGCAATCAGCCCCAGCATTTT. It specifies CAWTRRSGASNQPQHF. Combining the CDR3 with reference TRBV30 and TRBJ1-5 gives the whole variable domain SQTIHQWPATLVQPVGSPLSLECTVEGTSNPNLYWYRQAAGRGLQLLFYSVGIGQISSEVPQNLSASRPQDRQFILSSKKLLLSDSGFYLCAWTRRSGASNQPQHFGDGTRLSIL.

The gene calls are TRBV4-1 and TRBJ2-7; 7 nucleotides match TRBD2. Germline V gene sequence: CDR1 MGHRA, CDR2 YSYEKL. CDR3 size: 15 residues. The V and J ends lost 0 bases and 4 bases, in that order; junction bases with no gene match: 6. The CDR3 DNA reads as TGCGCCAGCAGCCAAGATCCAAGCGGGACGTACGAGCAGTACTTC. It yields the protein CASSQDPSGTYEQYF.

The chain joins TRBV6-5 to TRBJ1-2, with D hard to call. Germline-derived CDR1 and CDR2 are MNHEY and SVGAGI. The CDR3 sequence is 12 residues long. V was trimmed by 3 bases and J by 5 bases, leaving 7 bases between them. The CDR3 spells CASSYSGYGYTF. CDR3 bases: TGTGCCAGCAGTTATTCGGGGTATGGCTACACCTTC.

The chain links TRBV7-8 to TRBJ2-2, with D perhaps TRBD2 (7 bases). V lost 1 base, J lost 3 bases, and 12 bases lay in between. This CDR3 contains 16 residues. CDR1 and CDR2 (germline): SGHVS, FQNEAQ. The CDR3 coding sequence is TGTGCCAGCAGCTTAGTCGGGGGGCCGGACACCGGGGAGCTGTTTTTT. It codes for CASSLVGGPDTGELFF.

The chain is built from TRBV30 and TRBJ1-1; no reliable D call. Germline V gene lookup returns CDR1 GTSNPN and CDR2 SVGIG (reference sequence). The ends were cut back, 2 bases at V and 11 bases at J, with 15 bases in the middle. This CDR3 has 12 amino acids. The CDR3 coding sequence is TGTGCCTGGAGTTTGAGGGCAGCGGTGGCTTTCTTT. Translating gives CAWSLRAAVAFF.

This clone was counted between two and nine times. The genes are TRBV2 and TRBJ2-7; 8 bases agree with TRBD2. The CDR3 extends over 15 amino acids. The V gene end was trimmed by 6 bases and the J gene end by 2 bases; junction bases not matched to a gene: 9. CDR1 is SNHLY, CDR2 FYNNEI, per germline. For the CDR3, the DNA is TGTGCCAGCAGGCTTGAGCTAGCGGGTGCCTACGAGCAGTACTTC. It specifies CASRLELAGAYEQYF.

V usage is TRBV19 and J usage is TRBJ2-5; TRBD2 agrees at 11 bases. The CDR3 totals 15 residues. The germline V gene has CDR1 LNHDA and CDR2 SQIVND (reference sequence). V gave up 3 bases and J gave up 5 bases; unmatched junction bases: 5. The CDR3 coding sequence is TGTGCCAGTAGTATGAAACTAGCGGGGGCTGAGACCCAGTACTTC. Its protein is CASSMKLAGAETQYF.